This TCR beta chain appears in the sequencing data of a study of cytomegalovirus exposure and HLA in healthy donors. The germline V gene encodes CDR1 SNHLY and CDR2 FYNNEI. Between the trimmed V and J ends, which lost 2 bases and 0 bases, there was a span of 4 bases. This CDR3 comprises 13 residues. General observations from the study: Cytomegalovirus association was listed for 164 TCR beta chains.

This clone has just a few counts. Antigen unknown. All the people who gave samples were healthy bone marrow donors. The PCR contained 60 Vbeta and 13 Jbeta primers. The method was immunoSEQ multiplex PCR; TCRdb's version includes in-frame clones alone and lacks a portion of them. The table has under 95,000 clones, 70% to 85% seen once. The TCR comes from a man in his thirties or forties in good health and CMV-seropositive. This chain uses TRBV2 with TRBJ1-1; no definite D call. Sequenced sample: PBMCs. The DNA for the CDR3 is TGTGCCAGCAGTGAACTAATGAACACTGAAGCTTTCTTT. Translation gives CASSELMNTEAFF.